Following are 24 T cell receptor beta chains from one sample sequenced in a study of immune cell composition in non-small cell lung cancer. This table comes from immunoSEQ multiplex PCR, and its TCRdb copy is limited to in-frame clones, with some not included. The repertoire consists of roughly 11,000 clones, with 64% occurring once and the leading ten covering about 20%. What was sequenced was lung tumor tissue. All receptors derive from a human donor with non-small cell lung cancer.

This clone was detected a few times. V and J are TRBV28 and TRBJ1-1, with 10 positions matching TRBD1. The germline CDR1 and CDR2 sequences are MDHEN and SYDVKM. After removal of 5 bases from V and 4 bases from J, the junction contained 7 bases not matched to a gene. The CDR3 consists of 15 residues. This CDR3 reads CASSLRQGAGTEAFF. CDR3 sequence (DNA): TGTGCCAGCAGTCTAAGACAGGGGGCGGGCACTGAAGCTTTCTTT. Looking up the rest from reference TRBV28 and TRBJ1-1 gives the full variable domain: DVKVTQSSRYLVKRTGEKVFLECVQDMDHENMFWYRQDPGLGLRLIYFSYDVKMKEKGDIPEGYSVSREKKERFSLILESASTNQTSMYLCASSLRQGAGTEAFFGQGTRLTVV.

This clone was seen a few times. The rearrangement links TRBV5-6 to TRBJ2-7; 7 bases are shared with TRBD2. CDR3 length: 14 residues. Germline values: CDR1 SGHDT, CDR2 YYEEEE. V lost 5 bases to trimming and J lost 5 bases; unmatched junction nucleotides: 10. CDR3 in DNA: TGTGCCAGCAGGAGGACTAGACTCTATGACGAGCAGTACTTC. It is translated as CASRRTRLYDEQYF.

V gene TRBV4-3 combines with J gene TRBJ2-1; 10 positions match TRBD2. The germline CDR1 and CDR2 sequences are LGHNA and YSLEER. V shed 5 bases, J shed 3 bases, and the junction held 10 bases outside the gene matches. The CDR3 covers 17 residues. CDR3 in amino acids: CASSERYSSGGYNEQFF. In DNA form, the CDR3 reads TGCGCCAGCAGCGAAAGATACTCTAGCGGGGGCTACAATGAGCAGTTCTTC.

The rearrangement joins TRBV6-1 to TRBJ2-1; D call uncertain. CDR3 length: 16 amino acids. Trimming removed 3 bases from V and 3 bases from J, with 15 bases in between. CDR1 is MNHNS, CDR2 SASEGT, per germline. The CDR3 DNA reads TGTGCCAGCAGTGACACAGACACCCTACGCTACAATGAGCAGTTCTTC. Translation: CASSDTDTLRYNEQFF.

There are a few counts of this clone. The CDR3 nucleotides read TGTGCCAGCAGCCCATCAGGGGCTAGTAGGGGCTACACCTTC. Amino acid sequence: CASSPSGASRGYTF. The V gene is TRBV7-2, the J gene TRBJ1-2; D perhaps matches TRBD1 (6 bases). The CDR3 contains 14 residues. V lost 5 bases and J lost 8, with 18 bases in between. Germline V gives CDR1 SGHTA, CDR2 FQGNSA. Together with reference TRBV7-2 and TRBJ1-2, the CDR3 gives the full variable domain: GAGVSQSPSNKVTEKGKDVELRCDPISGHTALYWYRQSLGQGLEFLIYFQGNSAPDKSGLPSDRFSAERTGGSVSTLTIQRTQQEDSAVYLCASSPSGASRGYTFGSGTRLTVV.

The V call is TRBV7-2, the J call TRBJ2-7, with TRBD2 matching over 8 bases. V trimming: 2 bases; J trimming: 5 bases; junction bases outside the gene matches: 11. Germline-derived CDR1 and CDR2 are SGHTA and FQGNSA. The CDR3 is made up of 16 amino acids. CDR3 coding DNA: TGTGCCAGCAGCTTATTGGCGGGAGGTCCCGGGGACGAGCAGTACTTC. This sequence encodes CASSLLAGGPGDEQYF.

The chain joins TRBV4-3 to TRBJ2-2; 7 nucleotides align to TRBD1. V was pared by 4 bases and J by 5 bases, with 7 bases of the junction left unmatched. CDR3 length: 15 residues. The germline CDR1 and CDR2 sequences are LGHNA and YSLEER. CDR3 residues: CASSLMTGRTGELFF. The DNA for the CDR3 is TGCGCCAGCAGCCTAATGACAGGGCGGACCGGGGAGCTGTTTTTT.

The V call is TRBV4-2, the J call TRBJ2-5; D gene unclear. The CDR3 spans 13 residues. V lost 1 base, J lost 2 bases, and 5 bases lay in between. Germline V CDR1 and CDR2: LGHNA, YNFKEQ. CDR3 in DNA: TGTGCCAGCAGCCAAGCCCAGCAAGAGACCCAGTACTTC. Translated, it gives CASSQAQQETQYF.

V usage is TRBV5-1 and J usage is TRBJ2-4; 8 bases align to TRBD2. Per germline, CDR1 SGHRS and CDR2 YFSETQ. The CDR3 contains 17 residues. V was pared by 4 bases and J by 1 base, with 10 bases of the junction left unmatched. The CDR3 is CASSKAGVADAKNIQYF. The CDR3 nucleotides are TGCGCCAGCAGCAAAGCGGGAGTGGCCGATGCCAAAAACATTCAGTACTTC.

The genes are TRBV18 and TRBJ2-2; 14 bases fit TRBD2. V was clipped by 3 bases and J by 7 bases; unmatched bases: 10. The germline V gene encodes CDR1 KGHSH and CDR2 LQKENI. The CDR3 totals 18 residues. The CDR3 loop is CASSPSGTSGSGGGELFF. The CDR3 coding sequence is TGTGCCAGCTCACCTTCCGGGACTAGCGGGAGCGGTGGCGGGGAGCTGTTTTTT.

The J gene is TRBJ2-2, the V gene TRBV7-9, with a tentative D call TRBD2 (6 bases). CDR1 and CDR2 (germline): SEHNR, FQNEAQ (reference sequence). Between the trimmed V and J ends, which lost 5 bases and 7 bases, there was a span of 11 bases. The CDR3 consists of 13 residues. CDR3 sequence: CASSPTGVGELFF. The DNA of the CDR3 is TGTGCCAGCAGCCCGACGGGGGTCGGGGAGCTGTTTTTT.

This clone was counted a few times. The chain is built from TRBV7-9 and TRBJ1-3; D not resolved. V was clipped by 3 bases and J by 4 bases, with 7 bases between them. The CDR3 is made up of 13 amino acids. CDR1 is SEHNR and CDR2 is FQNEAQ in the germline V gene (reference sequence). Here the CDR3 reads CASSFPQGNTIYF. The DNA for the CDR3 is TGTGCCAGCAGCTTTCCGCAGGGAAACACCATATATTTT.

This clone was observed once. The chain's CDR3 is CASRGTAPTYNEQFF. The DNA of the CDR3 is TGTGCCAGCAGGGGGACAGCGCCAACCTACAATGAGCAGTTCTTC. This rearrangement joins TRBV2 to TRBJ2-1; 7 bases are shared with TRBD1. Germline-derived CDR1 and CDR2 are SNHLY and FYNNEI. J lost 2 bases, V lost 6 bases, and 7 bases had no gene match. The length of the CDR3 is 15 residues.

The chain carries TRBV2 and TRBJ2-2; 14 bases line up with TRBD2. CDR1 is SNHLY and CDR2 is FYNNEI in the germline V gene. Trimming removed 10 bases from V and 5 bases from J; junction bases left unmatched: 9. This CDR3 is built from 16 residues. CDR3 DNA: TGTGCCATCGAGGGGACTAGCGGGAGCGAAACCGGGGAGCTGTTTTTT. It translates to CAIEGTSGSETGELFF.

This clone was counted a few times. The rearrangement uses TRBV7-2 and TRBJ2-5, with 8 bases aligning to TRBD2. The CDR3 runs 14 residues. The V gene's germline CDR1 is SGHTA and CDR2 FQGNSA. V lost 3 bases and J lost 4; bases outside the gene matches: 4. The CDR3, as DNA: TGTGCCAGCAGCTTCAGCGGGAGTGGAGAGACCCAGTACTTC. Translating gives CASSFSGSGETQYF.

The sample holds one count of this clone. The V call is TRBV5-4, the J call TRBJ2-3; a weak D match, TRBD2 (5 bases). The V end was cut by 4 bases, the J end by 4 bases, with 16 bases between. CDR3 length: 15 residues. Germline CDR1 and CDR2: SGHNT and YYREEE (reference sequence). The CDR3 is CASSVLSSRADTQYF. In nucleotides, the CDR3 is TGTGCCAGCAGCGTATTGTCTAGCCGGGCAGATACGCAGTATTTT.

The chain is built from TRBV5-5 and TRBJ2-5, with D perhaps TRBD1 (5 bases). This CDR3 region has 13 residues. Germline assignment: CDR1 SGHKS and CDR2 YYEKEE (reference sequence). V was clipped by 2 bases and J by 6 bases, with 11 bases between them. The CDR3 bases are TGTGCCAGCAGCTTCCAGGGTATCAAGACCCAGTACTTC. Its translation: CASSFQGIKTQYF.

V and J are TRBV5-1 and TRBJ2-7; 11 nucleotides agree with TRBD2. Germline CDR1 SGHRS, CDR2 YFSETQ. CDR3 length equals 18 residues. V lost 0 bases, J lost 3 bases, and 11 bases stayed unmatched. This chain's CDR3 is CASSLGTSGSERLYEQYF. In nucleotides, the CDR3 is TGCGCCAGCAGCTTGGGGACTAGCGGGTCGGAGAGGCTCTACGAGCAGTACTTC.

This clone was observed a few times. This chain uses TRBV5-1 with TRBJ2-1; 9 bases align to TRBD1. The germline V gene encodes CDR1 SGHRS and CDR2 YFSETQ. V was clipped by 3 bases and J by 4 bases; unmatched bases: 2. The CDR3 sequence is 14 residues long. Here the CDR3 DNA reads TGCGCCAGCAGCTCCGGACAGGGGTACAATGAGCAGTTCTTC. This gives the protein CASSSGQGYNEQFF.

The rearrangement joins TRBV16 to TRBJ2-7, with TRBD2 matching 7 bases. CDR3 length: 14 amino acids. Trimming took 5 bases from V and 7 from J; bases not matched to a gene: 11. Germline assignment: CDR1 KGHSY and CDR2 FQNENV. CDR3 residues: CASSNHRPGGEQYF. In DNA, the CDR3 is TGTGCCAGCAGCAACCACCGCCCCGGGGGGGAGCAGTACTTC.

This chain uses TRBV19 with TRBJ2-1, with 10 nucleotides matching TRBD2. The CDR3 runs 17 residues. CDR1 LNHDA and CDR2 SQIVND come from the germline V gene (reference sequence). V was clipped by 3 bases and J by 5 bases; unmatched bases: 10. CDR3 sequence reads: CASSIQATSGPHNEQFF. The CDR3 DNA reads as TGTGCCAGTAGTATCCAAGCGACTAGCGGGCCCCACAATGAGCAGTTCTTC.

This sequence joins TRBV18 and TRBJ1-4; 8 bases agree with TRBD1. With V trimmed by 2 bases and J by 4 bases, 3 bases remained unmatched. This CDR3 comprises 15 residues. Germline CDR1 and CDR2: KGHSH and LQKENI. The CDR3 loop reads CASSPRQGINEKLFF. As DNA, the CDR3 is TGTGCCAGCTCACCAAGACAGGGGATTAATGAAAAACTGTTTTTT.

This clone was observed once. The chain employs TRBV2 and TRBJ1-2; D not certain. The CDR3 length is 14 residues. Trimming shortened V by 8 bases and J by 7 bases, and 20 bases separated the two germline ends. Germline CDR1 reads SNHLY; CDR2 reads FYNNEI. CDR3 residues: CASHSPARLGGYTF. The CDR3 nucleotides are TGTGCCAGCCACAGCCCCGCGCGCCTGGGTGGCTACACCTTC.

V and J are TRBV7-2 and TRBJ2-2; D may be TRBD2 (6 bases). CDR3 size: 15 residues. Trimming took off 5 bases at V and 5 bases at J, with 15 bases between the two ends. CDR1 and CDR2 from the germline V gene are SGHTA and FQGNSA. The CDR3 sequence: CASSVWTGTTGELFF. CDR3 in DNA: TGTGCCAGCAGCGTTTGGACCGGGACTACCGGGGAGCTGTTTTTT.